Listed below are T cell receptor beta chains from one sample, sequenced in a study of CD8 T cells in Susac syndrome. TCRdb called the immunoSEQ multiplex PCR reads again in MiXCR, with one record for every CDR3 protein. The sample lists about 150,000 distinct CDR3 sequences; approximately 94% were seen once. The sequencing input was CD4+ T cells from PBMCs. All receptors come from a human donor with Susac syndrome. The CDR3 runs from the conserved cysteine through the conserved F or W. A D gene is named only where the DNA matches it firmly.

len	v_gene	d_gene	j_gene	CDR3nt	CDR3aa
15	TRBV19	TRBD1	TRBJ1-6	TGTGCCAGTAACCCCTCGACAGGGAGTAATTCACCCCTCCACTTT	CASNPSTGSNSPLHF
14	TRBV28	NA	TRBJ2-7	TGTGCCAGCAGTTTAGTTAGCAGCTCCTACGAGCAGTACTTC	CASSLVSSSYEQYF
13	TRBV3-1	TRBD1	TRBJ1-2	TGTGCCAGCAGCCCGAGACAGGGCTCTGGCTACACCTTC	CASSPRQGSGYTF
16	TRBV20-1	NA	TRBJ1-2	TGCAGTGCCCGGAGAGAGACGGGTCCGCCACAATGGGGCTACACCTTC	CSARRETGPPQWGYTF
14	TRBV9	NA	TRBJ1-2	TGTGCCAGCAGCACCCGCGACAGCAGCTATGGCTACACCTTC	CASSTRDSSYGYTF
15	TRBV12-3/TRBV12-4	NA	TRBJ1-6	TGTGCCAGCAGTTTAAAGGACCCGGGAGGGTCACCCCTCCACTTT	CASSLKDPGGSPLHF
16	TRBV11-1	NA	TRBJ2-1	TGTGCCAGCAGCTCGCAAGGGAGGGGGTCCTACAATGAGCAGTTCTTC	CASSSQGRGSYNEQFF
13	TRBV12-3/TRBV12-4	NA	TRBJ1-1	TGTGCCAGCAGTTTAGACAGTAACACTGAAGCTTTCTTT	CASSLDSNTEAFF
14	TRBV14	NA	TRBJ1-2	TGTGCCAGCAGCCAAGAGGCGGGGGTCTATGGCTACACCTTC	CASSQEAGVYGYTF
17	TRBV19	TRBD1	TRBJ2-6	TGTGCCAGTAGTGCAAGGACAGGGAGAGCTGGGGCCAACGTCCTGACTTTC	CASSARTGRAGANVLTF
12	TRBV6-5	NA	TRBJ1-2	TGTGCCAGCAGTTCCCAGTCTCGAGGCTACACCTTC	CASSSQSRGYTF
16	TRBV20-1	NA	TRBJ1-1	TGCAGTGCTAGAGATCATCTCGCCCAGGGGAACACTGAAGCTTTCTTT	CSARDHLAQGNTEAFF
15	TRBV10-2	NA	TRBJ1-5	TGCGCCAGCAGCCTTGATGGCCGGGGAAATCAGCCCCAGCATTTT	CASSLDGRGNQPQHF
14	TRBV20-1	NA	TRBJ2-6	TGCAGTGCCTGGAGTTCATCTGGGGCCAACGTCCTGACTTTC	CSAWSSSGANVLTF
15	TRBV25-1	NA	TRBJ1-2	TGTGCCAGCAGTGATCCGGGGGGGCAGCACTATGGCTACACCTTC	CASSDPGGQHYGYTF